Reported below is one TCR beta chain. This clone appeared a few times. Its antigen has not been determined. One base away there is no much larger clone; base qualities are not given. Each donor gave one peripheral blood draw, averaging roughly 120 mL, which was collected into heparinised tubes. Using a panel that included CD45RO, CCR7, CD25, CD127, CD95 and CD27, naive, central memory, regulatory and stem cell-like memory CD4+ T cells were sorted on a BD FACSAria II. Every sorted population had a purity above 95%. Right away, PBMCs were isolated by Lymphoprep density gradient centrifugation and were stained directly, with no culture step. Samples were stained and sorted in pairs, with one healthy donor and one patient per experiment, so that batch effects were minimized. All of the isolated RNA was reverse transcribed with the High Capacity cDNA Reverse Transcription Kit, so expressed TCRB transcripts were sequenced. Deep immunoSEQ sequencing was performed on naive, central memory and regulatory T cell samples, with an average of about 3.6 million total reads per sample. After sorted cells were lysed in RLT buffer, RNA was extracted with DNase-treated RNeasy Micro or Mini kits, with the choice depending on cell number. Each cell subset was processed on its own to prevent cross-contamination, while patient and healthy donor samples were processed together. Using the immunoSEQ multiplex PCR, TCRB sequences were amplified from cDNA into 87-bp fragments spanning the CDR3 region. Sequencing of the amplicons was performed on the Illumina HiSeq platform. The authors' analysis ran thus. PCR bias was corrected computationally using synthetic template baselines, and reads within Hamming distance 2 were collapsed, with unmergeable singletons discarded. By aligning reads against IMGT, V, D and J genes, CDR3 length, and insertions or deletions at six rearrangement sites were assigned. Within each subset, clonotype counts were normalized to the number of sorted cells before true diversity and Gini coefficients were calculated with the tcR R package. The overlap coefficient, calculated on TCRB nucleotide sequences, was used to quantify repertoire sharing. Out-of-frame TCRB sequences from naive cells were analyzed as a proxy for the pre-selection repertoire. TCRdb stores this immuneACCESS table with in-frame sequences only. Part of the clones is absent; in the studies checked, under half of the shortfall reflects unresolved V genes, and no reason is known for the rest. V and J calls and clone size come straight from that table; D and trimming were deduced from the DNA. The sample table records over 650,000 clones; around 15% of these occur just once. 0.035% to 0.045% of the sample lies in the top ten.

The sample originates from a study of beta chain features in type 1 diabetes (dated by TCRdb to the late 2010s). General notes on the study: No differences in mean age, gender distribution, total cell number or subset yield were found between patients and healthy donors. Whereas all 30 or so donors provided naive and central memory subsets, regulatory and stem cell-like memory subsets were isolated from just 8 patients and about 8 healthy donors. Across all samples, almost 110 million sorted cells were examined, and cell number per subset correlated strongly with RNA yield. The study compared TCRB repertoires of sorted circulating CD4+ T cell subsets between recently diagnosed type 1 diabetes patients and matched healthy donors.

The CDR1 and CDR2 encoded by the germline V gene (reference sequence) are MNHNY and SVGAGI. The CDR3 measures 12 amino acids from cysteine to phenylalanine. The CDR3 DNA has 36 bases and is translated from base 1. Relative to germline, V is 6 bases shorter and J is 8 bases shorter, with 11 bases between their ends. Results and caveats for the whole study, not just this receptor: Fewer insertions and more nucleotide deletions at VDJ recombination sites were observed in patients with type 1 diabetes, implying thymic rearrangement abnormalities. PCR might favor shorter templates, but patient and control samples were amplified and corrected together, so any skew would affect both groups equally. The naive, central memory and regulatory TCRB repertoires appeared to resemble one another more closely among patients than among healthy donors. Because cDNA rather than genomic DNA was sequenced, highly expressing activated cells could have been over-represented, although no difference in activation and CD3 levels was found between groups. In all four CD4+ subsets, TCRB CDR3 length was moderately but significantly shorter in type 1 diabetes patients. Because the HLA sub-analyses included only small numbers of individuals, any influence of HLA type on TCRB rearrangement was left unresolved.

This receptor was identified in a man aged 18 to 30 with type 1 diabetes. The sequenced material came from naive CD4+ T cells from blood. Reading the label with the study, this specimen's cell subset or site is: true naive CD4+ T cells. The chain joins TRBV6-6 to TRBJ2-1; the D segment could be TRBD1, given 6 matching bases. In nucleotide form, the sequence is TGTGCCAGCAGCCCACAGGGTTATGAGCAGTTCTTC. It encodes CASSPQGYEQFF.